The next 26 T cell receptor beta chains were all read from a single sample in a study of CD8+ T cells in alopecia areata. RNA extraction was followed by reverse transcription into cDNA, which acted as the sequencing template. Here immunoSEQ multiplex PCR was the method, and the copy in TCRdb shows in-frame clones only, minus some. Of tens of thousands of clones in the sample, roughly 57% are singletons; the top ten hold approximately 19%. The sample was CD8+ T cells sorted from blood, taken at week 0. The source is a human donor with alopecia areata.

This chain connects TRBV7-9 to TRBJ2-7; no clear D. Trimming cost V 1 base and J 3 bases, with 1 base left between them. The CDR3 totals 11 residues. Germline assignment: CDR1 SEHNR and CDR2 FQNEAQ (reference sequence). The CDR3 nucleotides are TGTGCCAGCAGCTTAGACTACGAGCAGTACTTC. Translated: CASSLDYEQYF. Full variable domain (outside the CDR3, taken from reference TRBV7-9 and TRBJ2-7): DTGVSQNPRHKITKRGQNVTFRCDPISEHNRLYWYRQTLGQGPEFLTYFQNEAQLEKSRLLSDRFSAERPKGSFSTLEIQRTEQGDSAMYLCASSLDYEQYFGPGTRLTVT.

This chain joins TRBV19 and TRBJ2-1; D call uncertain. CDR3 length: 15 residues. CDR1 LNHDA and CDR2 SQIVND come from the germline V gene (reference sequence). V lost 6 bases to trimming and J lost 0 bases, with 12 bases between them. CDR3 sequence (DNA): TGTGCCAGTAGCCCATCACAGCTCTCCTACAATGAGCAGTTCTTC. Its translation is CASSPSQLSYNEQFF.

The chain is built from TRBV27 and TRBJ1-2, with 7 positions matching TRBD1. The V gene end was trimmed by 3 bases and the J gene end by 6 bases; junction bases not matched to a gene: 4. The CDR3 consists of 13 residues. Per germline, CDR1 MNHEY and CDR2 SMNVEV (reference sequence). The CDR3 reads CASSLDRMNGYTF. The CDR3 nucleotides read TGTGCCAGCAGTTTGGACAGGATGAATGGCTACACCTTC.

The chain carries TRBV25-1 and TRBJ2-2; 12 bases align to TRBD1. This CDR3 region has 15 residues. Germline values: CDR1 MGHDK, CDR2 SYGVNS. J gave up 6 bases and V 6 bases, and 5 bases lay outside the gene matches. CDR3 nucleotide sequence: TGTGCCAGCAGATCGGGACAGGGGGCGCCCGGGGAGCTGTTTTTT. Its protein product is CASRSGQGAPGELFF.

The V gene is TRBV7-2, the J gene TRBJ2-2; 7 nucleotides match TRBD1. Germline CDR1 SGHTA, CDR2 FQGNSA. With 0 bases clipped from V and 3 bases from J, the junction kept 7 bases outside the gene matches. The CDR3 totals 17 residues. Here the CDR3 DNA reads TGTGCCAGCAGCTTAGCGCAGGATCAGGGGGACACCGGGGAGCTGTTTTTT. Translation: CASSLAQDQGDTGELFF.

In its sample, this clone was seen a few times. The chain is built from TRBV29-1 and TRBJ2-5, with D possibly being TRBD1 or TRBD2 (5 bases each). The DNA end lines up better with TRBJ2-7; the J call may be wrong. The CDR3 covers 11 residues. Germline-derived CDR1 and CDR2 are SQVTM and ANQGSEA. Here the CDR3 reads CSARWGYEQYF. CDR3 DNA sequence: TGCAGCGCCCGCTGGGGGTACGAGCAGTACTTC.

The chain carries TRBV7-9 and TRBJ2-7; D is unclear. This CDR3 is built from 12 residues. V shed 2 bases and J shed 2 bases, with 4 bases lying between them. Germline V gene data show CDR1 as SEHNR and CDR2 as FQNEAQ (reference sequence). The DNA for the CDR3 is TGTGCCAGCAGCTTATTCCCCTACGAGCAGTACTTC. Protein: CASSLFPYEQYF.

V and J are TRBV4-1 and TRBJ2-7; D perhaps matches TRBD2 (6 bases). The germline V gene encodes CDR1 MGHRA and CDR2 YSYEKL. This CDR3 spans 13 amino acids. V was pared by 1 base and J by 5 bases, with 9 bases between. CDR3 protein: CASSQALANEQYF. CDR3 sequence (DNA): TGCGCCAGCAGCCAAGCCCTAGCGAACGAGCAGTACTTC.

The gene calls are TRBV5-4 and TRBJ2-5; the D gene is possibly TRBD2 (6 bases). V was shortened by 4 bases and J by 6 bases, with 16 bases between the two germline ends. Germline-derived CDR1 and CDR2 are SGHNT and YYREEE (reference sequence). CDR3 length: 14 residues. The CDR3 bases are TGTGCCAGCAGCGGGGGGTCCGGGGAGCAGACCCAGTACTTC. Encoded protein: CASSGGSGEQTQYF. Variable domain in full (rest from reference TRBV5-4 and TRBJ2-5): ETGVTQSPTHLIKTRGQQVTLRCSSQSGHNTVSWYQQALGQGPQFIFQYYREEENGRGNFPPRFSGLQFPNYSSELNVNALELDDSALYLCASSGGSGEQTQYFGPGTRLLVL.

This chain connects TRBV29-1 to TRBJ1-2; the D gene is possibly TRBD1 (6 bases). Between the trimmed V and J ends, which lost 8 bases and 6 bases, there was a span of 13 bases. Per the germline V gene, CDR1 is SQVTM and CDR2 is ANQGSEA. The CDR3 sequence is 11 residues long. The DNA of the CDR3 is TGCAGCCAGGGGAGCATCGATGGCTACACCTTC. Its translation: CSQGSIDGYTF.

V and J are TRBV7-9 and TRBJ2-1, with D perhaps matching TRBD2 (5 bases). Germline V lookup: CDR1 SEHNR, CDR2 FQNEAQ (reference sequence). Trimming took 2 bases from V and 5 from J, leaving 13 bases between them. The CDR3 has 15 amino acids. This CDR3 is CASSLRGSPHNEQFF. The CDR3 DNA reads as TGTGCCAGCAGCTTACGGGGTTCCCCGCACAATGAGCAGTTCTTC.

The chain employs TRBV29-1 and TRBJ1-1; 8 nucleotides agree with TRBD1. V lost 7 bases, J lost 3 bases, and 7 bases stayed unmatched. Per germline, CDR1 SQVTM and CDR2 ANQGSEA. The CDR3 totals 13 residues. The chain's CDR3 is CSALTGDYTEAFF. The DNA of the CDR3 is TGCAGCGCTCTGACAGGGGATTACACTGAAGCTTTCTTT. Drawing the rest from reference TRBV29-1 and TRBJ1-1, the complete variable domain is SAVISQKPSRDICQRGTSLTIQCQVDSQVTMMFWYRQQPGQSLTLIATANQGSEATYESGFVIDKFPISRPNLTFSTLTVSNMSPEDSSIYLCSALTGDYTEAFFGQGTRLTVV.

The V and J genes are TRBV30 and TRBJ2-5; TRBD1 matches at 8 bases. This CDR3 has 14 residues. Germline values: CDR1 GTSNPN, CDR2 SVGIG (reference sequence). After removal of 2 bases from V and 1 base from J, the junction contained 3 bases not matched to a gene. The CDR3 protein is CAWSYTGGQETQYF. CDR3 coding DNA: TGTGCCTGGAGTTACACAGGGGGCCAAGAGACCCAGTACTTC.

This clone came up a few times. The V call is TRBV6-5, the J call TRBJ2-5; 7 nucleotides align to TRBD1. Per germline, CDR1 MNHEY and CDR2 SVGAGI. With V trimmed by 5 bases and J by 1 base, 4 bases remained unmatched. This CDR3 has 14 amino acids. CDR3 loop: CASSTWTGQETQYF. In DNA, the CDR3 is TGTGCCAGCAGTACCTGGACAGGCCAAGAGACCCAGTACTTC.

This clone was picked up a small number of times. The chain is built from TRBV5-1 and TRBJ2-3; D is unresolved. CDR1 is SGHRS, CDR2 YFSETQ, per germline. V lost 0 bases to trimming and J lost 2 bases, with 10 bases between them. This CDR3 spans 15 amino acids. This chain's CDR3 is CASSLEVPSTDTQYF. The DNA of the CDR3 is TGCGCCAGCAGCTTGGAGGTCCCTTCCACAGATACGCAGTATTTT.

This chain connects TRBV27 to TRBJ2-5, with TRBD2 matching 7 bases. Looked up from germline, CDR1 is MNHEY and CDR2 is SMNVEV (reference sequence). V lost 6 bases and J lost 2; bases outside the gene matches: 3. The CDR3 sequence is 13 residues long. The chain's CDR3 is CASRGLVQETQYF. The CDR3 nucleotides are TGTGCCAGCAGAGGACTAGTGCAAGAGACCCAGTACTTC.

In this sample, this clone turned up a few times. V usage is TRBV28 and J usage is TRBJ2-3, with D possibly matching TRBD2 (5 bases). The CDR3 totals 16 residues. V lost 1 base, J lost 3 bases, and 14 bases lay in between. The germline V gene encodes CDR1 MDHEN and CDR2 SYDVKM. DNA of the CDR3: TGTGCCAGCAGTTTATCTGGGCCCCGGGGTACAGATACGCAGTATTTT. Translating it yields CASSLSGPRGTDTQYF.

This clone has a handful of counts. The CDR3 sequence: CASSFWRGETQYF. The CDR3 nucleotides are TGTGCCAGCAGTTTCTGGAGGGGGGAGACCCAGTACTTC. The genes are TRBV27 and TRBJ2-5; D could derive from TRBD1 or TRBD2 (6 bases each). With 3 bases removed from V and 5 bases from J, the gap between germline ends came to 10 bases. CDR3 length: 13 amino acids. CDR1 and CDR2 from the germline V gene are MNHEY and SMNVEV (reference sequence).

The sample holds a few counts of this clone. This rearrangement joins TRBV28 to TRBJ2-1; D not certain. The germline CDR1 and CDR2 sequences are MDHEN and SYDVKM. The V gene lost 3 bases and the J gene lost 7 bases, with 7 bases spanning the gap. The CDR3 is 12 amino acids. CDR3 amino acids: CASSFSLNEQFF. DNA for the CDR3: TGTGCCAGCAGTTTCTCACTGAATGAGCAGTTCTTC.

V usage is TRBV5-1 and J usage is TRBJ1-2; TRBD1 agrees at 7 bases. CDR1 and CDR2 from the germline V gene are SGHRS and YFSETQ. The junction had 9 bases not matched to a gene; V was cut back by 1 base and J by 0 bases. CDR3 length equals 17 residues. The CDR3 region is CASSLSTSTGSNYGYTF. CDR3 DNA sequence: TGCGCCAGCAGCTTGTCCACTTCGACAGGGTCTAACTATGGCTACACCTTC.

This clone was recorded many times. The chain combines TRBV4-3 with TRBJ2-3; weak D call: TRBD2 (7 bases). The CDR3 has 17 amino acids. Trimming removed 4 bases from V and 0 bases from J, with 17 bases in between. The V gene's germline CDR1 is LGHNA and CDR2 YSLEER. CDR3 DNA sequence: TGCGCCAGCAGCCCAGTGGGGGGGGCAGGGAGCACAGATACGCAGTATTTT. Translating it yields CASSPVGGAGSTDTQYF.

V and J are TRBV30 and TRBJ2-7; no definite D call. The V end was cut by 7 bases, the J end by 0 bases, with 10 bases between. CDR3 size: 12 residues. Germline CDR1 GTSNPN, CDR2 SVGIG (reference sequence). This CDR3 is CALMRHSYEQYF. CDR3 sequence (DNA): TGTGCCTTAATGCGACACTCCTACGAGCAGTACTTC.

V is TRBV27 and J is TRBJ2-7; either TRBD1 or TRBD2 may fit D (5 bases each). This CDR3 is 14 amino acids long. V gave up 2 bases and J gave up 2 bases, with 10 bases separating them. CDR1 is MNHEY, CDR2 SMNVEV, per germline (reference sequence). The CDR3 coding sequence is TGTGCCAGCAGTTTAGCGCAGGGAGCCTACGAGCAGTACTTC. Its protein is CASSLAQGAYEQYF.

The table lists this clone with a count of one. V gene TRBV29-1 combines with J gene TRBJ1-2; a weak D match, TRBD1 (5 bases). Trimming took off 5 bases at V and 6 bases at J, with 10 bases between the two ends. This CDR3 spans 11 amino acids. Germline-derived CDR1 and CDR2 are SQVTM and ANQGSEA. CDR3 protein: CSVPQGNGYTF. The CDR3 DNA is TGCAGCGTTCCCCAGGGAAATGGCTACACCTTC.

Points on this clone: One junction end does not reproduce the germline sequence, and a read error may be involved. V gene TRBV29-1 combines with J gene TRBJ2-1; possibly TRBD1 for D (6 bases). The CDR3 runs 13 residues. Per germline, CDR1 SQVTM and CDR2 ANQGSEA. DNA for the CDR3: TGCAGCGTCGAAGATACAGGGACCAATGAGCAGTTCTTC. It is translated as CSVEDTGTNEQFF.

The CDR3 DNA sequence: TGTGCCAGCAGTTTCTCGCAGGGTATTACGGACTATGGCTACACCTTC. Its protein is CASSFSQGITDYGYTF. The genes are TRBV6-5 and TRBJ1-2, with D possibly being TRBD1 (5 bases). This CDR3 comprises 16 residues. Germline V gene data show CDR1 as MNHEY and CDR2 as SVGAGI. V lost 4 bases and J lost 3, with 18 bases in between.